This T cell receptor beta chain comes out of a study of T-cell memory formation after mild COVID-19. Turning to the study itself: Most TCR clusters belonged to a single donor.

Germline CDR1 LGHNA, CDR2 YSLEER. CDR3 length: 17 residues. V shed 1 base and J 1 base; nucleotides not matched to a gene: 5. This clonotype came up a few times. Antigen: not known. TCR alpha and TCR beta cDNA libraries with sample barcodes and UMIs came from 5'RACE using constant-segment primers. Each CDR3 protein gets one entry after TCRdb re-called the 5' RACE reads with MiXCR. The repertoire holds a few hundred thousand distinct CDR3 sequences, with around 17% as singletons. Study results and limitations: For second-wave clones that peaked at day 37, SARS-CoV-2 specificity went unverified. Contracting clones localized mainly to CM and EM when CD4+ and mainly to EMRA when CD8+.

This chain links TRBV4-3 with TRBJ2-1; 9 bases match TRBD1. The sequence was collected from a man between 18 and 29 years old who had mild COVID-19 (a few samples of this study predate the infection). Cell type and time point are not known. Sequencing was done on a sample of PBMCs or a T cell subset sorted from them (not recorded which). The CDR3 reads CASSQALGTGSYNEQFF. The CDR3 DNA reads TGCGCCAGCAGCCAAGCCCTGGGGACAGGGTCCTACAATGAGCAGTTCTTC.